Each of the 26 T cell receptor beta chains below was sequenced from the same sample in a study of cytomegalovirus exposure and HLA in healthy donors. PCR amplification relied on 60 Vbeta primers (plus 13 Jbeta primers). Here immunoSEQ multiplex PCR was the method, and the copy in TCRdb shows in-frame clones only, minus some. This table has 150,000 to 200,000 clones, around 80% appearing once. The material sequenced was PBMCs. The origin of the receptors is a woman in her twenties or thirties in good health and CMV-seropositive.

The chain combines TRBV10-2 with TRBJ2-1, with 8 bases identical to TRBD2. Trimming removed 8 bases from V and 7 bases from J; junction bases left unmatched: 10. The CDR3 is 14 amino acids. Germline CDR1 and CDR2: WSHSY and SAAADI. CDR3 amino acids: CASRAAGGKNEQFF. The CDR3 nucleotides read TGCGCCAGCCGCGCGGCGGGAGGTAAAAATGAGCAGTTCTTC.

This clone has more than one count but fewer than ten. This sequence joins TRBV11-3 and TRBJ2-1, with 7 bases fitting TRBD2. CDR3 length: 15 residues. V gave up 4 bases and J gave up 0 bases; unmatched junction bases: 3. CDR1 and CDR2 (germline): SGHNT, YENEEA. The chain's CDR3 is CASSSSGNSYNEQFF. The DNA of the CDR3 is TGTGCCAGCAGCTCTAGCGGAAACTCCTACAATGAGCAGTTCTTC. The complete variable domain, with remaining parts taken from reference TRBV11-3 and TRBJ2-1, reads EAGVVQSPRYKIIEKKQPVAFWCNPISGHNTLYWYLQNLGQGPELLIRYENEEAVDDSQLPKDRFSAERLKGVDSTLKIQPAELGDSAVYLCASSSSGNSYNEQFFGPGTRLTVL.

To note about this clone: The sample carries other DNA sequences with the same CDR3. The chain combines TRBV28 with TRBJ1-1; D is ambiguous. Germline V gene data show CDR1 as MDHEN and CDR2 as SYDVKM. CDR3 size: 12 residues. With 5 bases removed from V and 7 bases from J, the gap between germline ends came to 11 bases. CDR3 coding DNA: TGTGCCAGCAGTGGCTATTCGGGTGAAGCTTTCTTT. It yields the protein CASSGYSGEAFF.

This clone was observed a few times. V usage is TRBV7-9 and J usage is TRBJ1-2; no clear D. The CDR3 runs 14 residues. Germline loops: CDR1 SEHNR, CDR2 FQNEAQ (reference sequence). Trimming removed 4 bases at V and 0 bases at J, with 9 bases between. This CDR3 reads CASSSYYSNYGYTF. The CDR3, as DNA: TGTGCCAGCAGCTCTTACTACTCTAACTATGGCTACACCTTC. The full variable domain, in which reference TRBV7-9 and TRBJ1-2 provide the parts outside the CDR3, is DTGVSQNPRHKITKRGQNVTFRCDPISEHNRLYWYRQTLGQGPEFLTYFQNEAQLEKSRLLSDRFSAERPKGSFSTLEIQRTEQGDSAMYLCASSSYYSNYGYTFGSGTRLTVV.

This rearrangement joins TRBV7-2 to TRBJ2-5; a possible D gene is TRBD1 (6 bases). The germline V gene encodes CDR1 SGHTA and CDR2 FQGNSA. The length of the CDR3 is 15 residues. Trimming stripped 0 bases from V and 6 bases from J, with 14 bases between. This chain's CDR3 is CASSLAGQIKKTQYF. For the CDR3, the DNA is TGTGCCAGCAGCTTAGCTGGACAGATAAAAAAGACCCAGTACTTC.

The chain links TRBV6-1 to TRBJ2-3, with D perhaps TRBD1 (6 bases). CDR1 MNHNS and CDR2 SASEGT come from the germline V gene. This CDR3 contains 15 residues. With 10 bases removed from V and 6 bases from J, the gap between germline ends came to 23 bases. The CDR3 spells CATSLESRGMDTQYF. CDR3 coding DNA: TGTGCCACAAGCCTCGAGAGTAGGGGGATGGATACGCAGTATTTT.

The rearrangement joins TRBV19 to TRBJ2-7, with D tentatively TRBD2 (5 bases). The CDR3 covers 14 residues. Germline loops: CDR1 LNHDA, CDR2 SQIVND (reference sequence). The V gene lost 0 bases and the J gene lost 5 bases, with 11 bases spanning the gap. The CDR3 region is CASSIDQSGNEQYF. Written as DNA, the CDR3 is TGTGCCAGTAGTATAGATCAGTCGGGGAACGAGCAGTACTTC.

The chain has TRBV7-2 and TRBJ2-2; 7 bases fit TRBD1. The CDR3 length is 15 residues. CDR1 is SGHTA, CDR2 FQGNSA, per germline. The V and J ends lost 5 bases and 6 bases, in that order; junction bases with no gene match: 9. CDR3 region: CASSSLGQVAGELFF. The CDR3 region has the DNA TGTGCCAGCAGCAGCCTTGGACAGGTGGCCGGGGAGCTGTTTTTT.

The chain employs TRBV27 and TRBJ2-1, with D maybe TRBD2 (5 bases). The CDR3 length is 13 residues. The V end lost 2 bases, the J end lost 5 bases, and 7 bases lay between the germline ends. The germline V gene encodes CDR1 MNHEY and CDR2 SMNVEV (reference sequence). The CDR3 reads CASSLAGDNEQFF. The CDR3 nucleotides read TGTGCCAGCAGTTTAGCCGGGGACAATGAGCAGTTCTTC.

This chain joins TRBV9 and TRBJ1-2, with 7 bases fitting TRBD1. CDR1 and CDR2 from the germline V gene are SGDLS and YYNGEE. This CDR3 has 15 amino acids. Trimming took 4 bases from V and 4 from J; bases not matched to a gene: 10. The CDR3 protein is CASSPSPGQPYGYTF. In nucleotides, the CDR3 is TGTGCCAGCAGCCCTAGCCCGGGACAGCCCTATGGCTACACCTTC.

The J gene is TRBJ1-5, the V gene TRBV18; D ambiguous. V lost 0 bases to trimming and J lost 2 bases, with 11 bases between them. CDR1 and CDR2 from the germline V gene are KGHSH and LQKENI. This CDR3 is 16 amino acids long. This CDR3 reads CASSPPTGKRNQPQHF. CDR3 nucleotides: TGTGCCAGCTCACCACCTACCGGGAAACGCAATCAGCCCCAGCATTTT.

CDR3 sequence reads: CASSDSRDRGPNYGYTF. The DNA of the CDR3 is TGTGCCAGCAGTGACTCACGGGACAGGGGCCCTAACTATGGCTACACCTTC. The V and J genes are TRBV6-4 and TRBJ1-2; 10 bases line up with TRBD1. Germline V CDR1 and CDR2: MRHNA, SNTAGT. J gave up 0 bases and V 0 bases, and 4 bases lay outside the gene matches. The CDR3 extends over 17 amino acids.

The chain combines TRBV2 with TRBJ1-2, with D uncertain. Germline lookup yields CDR1 SNHLY and CDR2 FYNNEI. CDR3 length: 15 residues. Trimming removed 0 bases from V and 8 bases from J, with 16 bases in between. In nucleotides, the CDR3 is TGTGCCAGCAGTGAAGCAAGGGAGAGAACGGGGGGCTACACCTTC. Translated: CASSEARERTGGYTF.

The chain links TRBV28 to TRBJ1-2; weak D call: TRBD1 (6 bases). This CDR3 spans 15 amino acids. V lost 10 bases and J lost 4, with 22 bases in between. The germline gives CDR1 MDHEN, CDR2 SYDVKM. CDR3 in amino acids: CATQDFSTGSYGYTF. The CDR3 DNA reads as TGTGCCACCCAAGACTTCTCTACAGGGTCCTATGGCTACACCTTC.

The CDR3, as DNA: TGTGCCAGCAGTCCCCGAGGAGCTAGCGAGCAGTACTTC. This encodes CASSPRGASEQYF. The chain is built from TRBV27 and TRBJ2-7; D gene uncertain. CDR1 is MNHEY and CDR2 is SMNVEV in the germline V gene (reference sequence). This CDR3 is built from 13 residues. V dropped 5 bases and J dropped 6 bases, with 14 bases sitting between them.

The chain carries TRBV5-6 and TRBJ1-3, with unresolved D. Trimming took off 3 bases at V and 3 bases at J, with 13 bases between the two ends. The CDR3 has 15 amino acids. Per the germline V gene, CDR1 is SGHDT and CDR2 is YYEEEE. The CDR3 loop is CASSSTRGGGNTIYF. DNA of the CDR3: TGTGCCAGCAGCTCCACAAGAGGCGGTGGAAACACCATATATTTT. Drawing the rest from reference TRBV5-6 and TRBJ1-3, the complete variable domain is DAGVTQSPTHLIKTRGQQVTLRCSPKSGHDTVSWYQQALGQGPQFIFQYYEEEERQRGNFPDRFSGHQFPNYSSELNVNALLLGDSALYLCASSSTRGGGNTIYFGEGSWLTVV.

The chain links TRBV6-5 to TRBJ2-3, with TRBD1 identical over 10 bases. Germline V lookup: CDR1 MNHEY, CDR2 SVGAGI. The CDR3 is 14 amino acids. Trimming cost V 6 bases and J 5 bases; bases outside gene matches: 5. The CDR3 spells CASRLGQGGDTQYF. For the CDR3, the DNA is TGTGCCAGCAGACTCGGACAGGGGGGAGATACGCAGTATTTT.

The chain recombines TRBV6-1 with TRBJ1-2; TRBD1 matches 7 bases. The length of the CDR3 is 16 residues. V was clipped by 0 bases and J by 2 bases; unmatched bases: 6. From germline, CDR1 is MNHNS and CDR2 SASEGT. CDR3 nucleotide sequence: TGTGCCAGCAGTGAAGCTTTTGGGGGACAGAACTATGGCTACACCTTC. Translation gives CASSEAFGGQNYGYTF.

This rearrangement joins TRBV27 to TRBJ2-2; D gene uncertain. CDR1 MNHEY and CDR2 SMNVEV come from the germline V gene (reference sequence). V was pared by 2 bases and J by 1 base, with 11 bases between. This CDR3 region has 16 residues. CDR3 sequence: CASSLRPRLNTGELFF. The CDR3 DNA follows: TGTGCCAGCAGTTTAAGACCCCGACTGAACACCGGGGAGCTGTTTTTT.

The rearrangement links TRBV5-1 to TRBJ2-1; the match to TRBD1 covers 8 bases. This CDR3 comprises 15 residues. The trim removed 5 bases at V and 6 bases at J, leaving 10 bases unmatched. Germline assignment: CDR1 SGHRS and CDR2 YFSETQ. As DNA, the CDR3 is TGCGCCAGCAGTCACGGGCGGACAGGGCCCAATGAGCAGTTCTTC. This codes for CASSHGRTGPNEQFF.

In this sample, this clone turned up a few times. V gene TRBV27 combines with J gene TRBJ1-3; D is undetermined. The CDR3 totals 14 residues. The ends were cut back, 5 bases at V and 4 bases at J, with 12 bases in the middle. CDR1 MNHEY and CDR2 SMNVEV come from the germline V gene (reference sequence). CDR3 amino acids: CASSPAIRGNTIYF. The CDR3 DNA reads as TGTGCCAGCAGTCCCGCCATACGGGGAAACACCATATATTTT.

This rearrangement joins TRBV7-2 to TRBJ2-1; no clear D. CDR3 length: 14 amino acids. Per germline, CDR1 SGHTA and CDR2 FQGNSA. V gave up 4 bases and J gave up 0 bases, with 7 bases separating them. This chain's CDR3 is CASSSVSSYNEQFF. DNA of the CDR3: TGTGCCAGCAGCTCGGTGAGCTCCTACAATGAGCAGTTCTTC.

This clone has a single count. The rearrangement joins TRBV6-1 to TRBJ2-1, with D perhaps matching TRBD1 (5 bases). The germline V gene encodes CDR1 MNHNS and CDR2 SASEGT. V was clipped by 6 bases and J by 2 bases, with 5 bases between them. There are 12 residues in the CDR3. CDR3 protein: CASRGAYNEQFF. The CDR3 DNA reads TGTGCCAGCAGAGGGGCCTACAATGAGCAGTTCTTC.

This clone came up a few times. The rearrangement links TRBV6-5 to TRBJ1-4; 7 bases match TRBD1. The CDR3 runs 12 residues. J gave up 8 bases and V 6 bases, and 3 bases lay outside the gene matches. Germline V gives CDR1 MNHEY, CDR2 SVGAGI. The CDR3 sequence is CASSTGEEKLFF. DNA of the CDR3: TGTGCCAGCAGCACAGGGGAAGAAAAACTGTTTTTT.

The V call is TRBV4-2, the J call TRBJ1-5; 7 positions match TRBD1. Germline V lookup: CDR1 LGHNA, CDR2 YNFKEQ. The J segment lost 4 bases and the V segment lost 5 bases, leaving 8 bases of the junction unmatched. The CDR3 has 15 residues. The CDR3 nucleotides are TGTGCCAGCAGCTCAGGGGGACAACTTAATCAGCCCCAGCATTTT. Encoded protein: CASSSGGQLNQPQHF.

The CDR3 region has the DNA TGTGCCAGCAGTGCGAGCCGGACTAGCTTCTACGAGCAGTACTTC. It codes for CASSASRTSFYEQYF. The genes are TRBV6-1 and TRBJ2-7; TRBD2 aligns across 8 bases. Germline CDR1 and CDR2: MNHNS and SASEGT. V dropped 4 bases and J dropped 3; count of bases not matched to a gene: 8. There are 15 residues in the CDR3.